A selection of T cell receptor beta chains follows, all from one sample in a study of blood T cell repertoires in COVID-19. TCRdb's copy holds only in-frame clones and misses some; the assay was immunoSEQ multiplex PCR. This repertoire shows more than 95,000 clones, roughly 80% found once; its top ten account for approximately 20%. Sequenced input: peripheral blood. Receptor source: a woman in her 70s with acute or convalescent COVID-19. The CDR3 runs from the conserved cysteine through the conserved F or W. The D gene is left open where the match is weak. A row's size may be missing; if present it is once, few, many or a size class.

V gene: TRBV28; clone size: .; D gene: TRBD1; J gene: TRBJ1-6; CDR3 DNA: TGTGCCAGCAGGGCGGGACAGTATAATTCACCCCTCCACTTT; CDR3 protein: CASRAGQYNSPLHF
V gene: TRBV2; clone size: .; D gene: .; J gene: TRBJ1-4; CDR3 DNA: TGTGCCAGCAGTGAAGCCAGGGGTAGTGAAAAACTGTTTTTT; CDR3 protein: CASSEARGSEKLFF
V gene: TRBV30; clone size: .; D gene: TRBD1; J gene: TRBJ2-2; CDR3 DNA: TGTGCCTGGATTCGACAGGGGCGCACCGGGGAGCTGTTTTTT; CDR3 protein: CAWIRQGRTGELFF
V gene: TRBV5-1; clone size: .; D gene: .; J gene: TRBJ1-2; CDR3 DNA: TGCGCCAGCAGCCCGGGGGACCTTTATGGCTACACCTTC; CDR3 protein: CASSPGDLYGYTF
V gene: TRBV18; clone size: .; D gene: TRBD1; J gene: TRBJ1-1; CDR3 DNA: TGTGCCAGCTCACCGTTTACGGGACAGGGGTCTGAAGCTTTCTTT; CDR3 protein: CASSPFTGQGSEAFF
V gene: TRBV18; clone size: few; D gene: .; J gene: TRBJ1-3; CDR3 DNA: TGTGCCAGCTCACCTCGCCAGTTCTCTGGAAACACCATATATTTT; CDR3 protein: CASSPRQFSGNTIYF
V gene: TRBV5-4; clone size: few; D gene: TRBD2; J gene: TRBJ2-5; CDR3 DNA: TGTGCCAGCAGCCCAAGCACCACTAGCGGGGGGGAGACCCAGTACTTC; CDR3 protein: CASSPSTTSGGETQYF
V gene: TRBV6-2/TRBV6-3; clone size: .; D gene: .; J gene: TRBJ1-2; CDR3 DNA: TGTGCCAGCAGTTACGACGGCAGCGGCTATGGCTACACCTTC; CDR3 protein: CASSYDGSGYGYTF
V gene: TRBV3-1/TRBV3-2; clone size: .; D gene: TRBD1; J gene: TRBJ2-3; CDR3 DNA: TGTGCCAGCAGCCACACCGGGACAGGCACAGATACGCAGTATTTT; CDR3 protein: CASSHTGTGTDTQYF
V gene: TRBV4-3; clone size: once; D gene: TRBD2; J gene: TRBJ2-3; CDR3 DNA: TGCGCCAGCAGCCAAGGGGCGGGGGGTCGCACAGATACGCAGTATTTT; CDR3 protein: CASSQGAGGRTDTQYF
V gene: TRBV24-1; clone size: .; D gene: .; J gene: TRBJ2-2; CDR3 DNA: TGTGCCACCAGAGATGCGGGGGCCCCGAACACCGGGGAGCTGTTTTTT; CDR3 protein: CATRDAGAPNTGELFF
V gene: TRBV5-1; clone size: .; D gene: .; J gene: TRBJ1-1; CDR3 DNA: TGCGCCAGCAGCTTGCGACAGAGCACTGAAGCTTTCTTT; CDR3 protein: CASSLRQSTEAFF
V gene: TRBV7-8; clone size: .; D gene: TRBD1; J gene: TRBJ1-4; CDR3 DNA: TGTGCCAGCAGCTTAGCGCATCAGGGGGCGGGTGAAAAACTGTTTTTT; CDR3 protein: CASSLAHQGAGEKLFF
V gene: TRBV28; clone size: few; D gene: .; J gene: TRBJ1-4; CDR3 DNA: TGTGCCAGCAGTTTCCGGGGGATTGGCTACAATGAAAAACTGTTTTTT; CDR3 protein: CASSFRGIGYNEKLFF
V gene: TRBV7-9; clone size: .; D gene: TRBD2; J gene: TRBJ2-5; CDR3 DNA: TGTGCCAGCAGCTTCGTAGCGGGGGGGGTTCCGGTGTTGGAGACCCAGTACTTC; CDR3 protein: CASSFVAGGVPVLETQYF
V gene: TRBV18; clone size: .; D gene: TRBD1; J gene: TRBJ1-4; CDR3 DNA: TGTGCCAGCTCACCTCAGACAGGGGGCGCAGGTGAAAAACTGTTTTTT; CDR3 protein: CASSPQTGGAGEKLFF
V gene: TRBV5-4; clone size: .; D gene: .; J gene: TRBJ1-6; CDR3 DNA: TGTGCCATCCCAGGGAATTTGGGTTCACCCCTCCACTTT; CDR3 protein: CAIPGNLGSPLHF
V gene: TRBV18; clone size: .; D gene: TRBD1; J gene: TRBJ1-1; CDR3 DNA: TGTGCCAGCTCGATGGACAGGGACACTGAAGCTTTCTTT; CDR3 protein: CASSMDRDTEAFF
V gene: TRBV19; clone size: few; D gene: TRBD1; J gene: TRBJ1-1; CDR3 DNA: TGTGTCAGGGGGGGACCGACGCCCTGGGACACTGAAGCTTTCTTT; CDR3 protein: CVRGGPTPWDTEAFF
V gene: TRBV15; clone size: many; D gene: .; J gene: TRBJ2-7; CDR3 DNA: TGTGCCACCAGCACCGGACAGCAGCAGTACTTC; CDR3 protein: CATSTGQQQYF
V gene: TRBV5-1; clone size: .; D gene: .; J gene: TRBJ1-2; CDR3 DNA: TGCGCCAGCAGCCCCTCATCCGGTTCTAACTATGGCTACACCTTC; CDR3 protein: CASSPSSGSNYGYTF
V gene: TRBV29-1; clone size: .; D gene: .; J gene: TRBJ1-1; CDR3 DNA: TGCAGCGTAGCAGGGGATCTCAACACTGAAGCTTTCTTT; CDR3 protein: CSVAGDLNTEAFF
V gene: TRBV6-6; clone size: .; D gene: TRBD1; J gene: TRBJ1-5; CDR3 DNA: TGTGCCAGCAGACTAAGACAGGGGGGTCAGCCCCAGCATTTT; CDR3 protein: CASRLRQGGQPQHF
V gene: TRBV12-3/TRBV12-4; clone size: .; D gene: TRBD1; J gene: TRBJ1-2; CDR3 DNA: TGTGCCAGCACCCTCAGGGGGAAAGGAGGCTACACCTTC; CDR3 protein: CASTLRGKGGYTF
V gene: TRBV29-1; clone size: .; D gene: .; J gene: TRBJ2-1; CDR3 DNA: TGCAGCGCCGACGGGGTGGGCAATGAGCAGTTCTTC; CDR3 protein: CSADGVGNEQFF
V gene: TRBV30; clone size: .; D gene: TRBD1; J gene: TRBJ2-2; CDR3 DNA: TGTGCCTGGAGTGGGGGACAGGGGAGCACCGGGGAGCTGTTTTTT; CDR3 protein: CAWSGGQGSTGELFF
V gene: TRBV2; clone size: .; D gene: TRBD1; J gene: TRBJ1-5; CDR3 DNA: TGTGCCAGCAGTGGGGGACAGACCAATCAGCCCCAGCATTTT; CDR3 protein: CASSGGQTNQPQHF
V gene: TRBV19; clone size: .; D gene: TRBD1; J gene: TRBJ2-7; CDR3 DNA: TGTGCCAGTAGTACTGGGACAGGGGGAAGCTACGAGCAGTACTTC; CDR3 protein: CASSTGTGGSYEQYF
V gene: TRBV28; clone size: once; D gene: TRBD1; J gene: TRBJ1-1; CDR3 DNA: TGTGCCAGCACCACTATGGGCTACAGGGGGCAATTGGTTGCTTTCTTT; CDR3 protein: CASTTMGYRGQLVAFF
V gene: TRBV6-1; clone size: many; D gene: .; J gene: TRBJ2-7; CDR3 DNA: TGTGCCAGCAGTGAAGCGGAACTAGAATTCTACGAGCAGTACTTC; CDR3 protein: CASSEAELEFYEQYF
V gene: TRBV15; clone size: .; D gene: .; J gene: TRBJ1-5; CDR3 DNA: TGTGCCACCAGCAGAGGCCGACAGGTTAACAATCAGCCCCAGCATTTT; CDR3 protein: CATSRGRQVNNQPQHF
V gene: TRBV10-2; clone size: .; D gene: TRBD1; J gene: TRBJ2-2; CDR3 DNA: TGCGCCAGCCTCGGGACAGGGTTCACCGGGGAGCTGTTTTTT; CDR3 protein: CASLGTGFTGELFF
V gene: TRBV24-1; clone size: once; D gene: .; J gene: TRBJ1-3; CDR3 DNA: TGTGCCACCAGTGATCCGCGCCGGGACACCATATATTTT; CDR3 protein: CATSDPRRDTIYF
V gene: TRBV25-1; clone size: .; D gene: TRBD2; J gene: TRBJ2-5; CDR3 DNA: TGTGCCAGCAGTGAAGCTAGCGGGGGTTTGGAGACCCAGTACTTC; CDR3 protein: CASSEASGGLETQYF
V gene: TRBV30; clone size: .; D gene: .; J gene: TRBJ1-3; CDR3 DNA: TGTGCCTGGAGTCACGGGGGGACTGGAAACACCATATATTTT; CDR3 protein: CAWSHGGTGNTIYF
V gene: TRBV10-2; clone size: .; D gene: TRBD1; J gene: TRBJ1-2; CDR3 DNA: TGCGCCAGCGGACAGGGCATCTCTAACTATGGCTACACCTTC; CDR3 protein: CASGQGISNYGYTF
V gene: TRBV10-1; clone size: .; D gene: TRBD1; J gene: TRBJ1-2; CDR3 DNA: TGCGCCAGCAGCCCGGACAGGGTCTATGGCTACACCTTC; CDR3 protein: CASSPDRVYGYTF
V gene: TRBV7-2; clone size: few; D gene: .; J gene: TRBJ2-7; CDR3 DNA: TGTGCCAGCAGAGGGGCGGAGTACGAGCAGTACTTC; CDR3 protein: CASRGAEYEQYF
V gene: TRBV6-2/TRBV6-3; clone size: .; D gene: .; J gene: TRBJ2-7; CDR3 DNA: TGTGCCAGCAGTGACGGGTACTCCTACGAGCAGTACTTC; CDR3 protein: CASSDGYSYEQYF
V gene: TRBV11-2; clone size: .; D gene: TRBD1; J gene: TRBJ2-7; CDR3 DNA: TGTGCCAGCAGCTTTGACAGGGGCTACGAGCAGTACTTC; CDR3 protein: CASSFDRGYEQYF
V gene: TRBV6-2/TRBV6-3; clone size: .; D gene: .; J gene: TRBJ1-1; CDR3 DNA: TGTGCCAGCAGTTATGCGGGTACTGAAGCTTTCTTT; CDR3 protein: CASSYAGTEAFF
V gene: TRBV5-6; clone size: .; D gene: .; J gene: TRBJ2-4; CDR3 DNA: TGTGCCAGCAGCCCAGGGACTGGAAAAAACATTCAGTACTTC; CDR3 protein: CASSPGTGKNIQYF
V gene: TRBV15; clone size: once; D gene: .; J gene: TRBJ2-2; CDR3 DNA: TGTGCCACCAGCAGAGGAGGCAACACCGGGGAGCTGTTTTTT; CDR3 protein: CATSRGGNTGELFF
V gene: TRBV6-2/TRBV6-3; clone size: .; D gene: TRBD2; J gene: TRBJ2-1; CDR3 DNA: TGTGCCAGCAGTTACGTTGGGGGACTAGCGGACGGTACTGAGCAGTTCTTC; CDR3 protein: CASSYVGGLADGTEQFF
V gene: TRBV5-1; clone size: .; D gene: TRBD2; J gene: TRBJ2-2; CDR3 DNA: TGCGCCAGCAGCTTGGAAGCGGGGCCCACCGGGGAGCTGTTTTTT; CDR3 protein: CASSLEAGPTGELFF
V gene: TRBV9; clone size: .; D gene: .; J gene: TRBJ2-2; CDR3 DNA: TGTGCCAGCAGCCTCGGAACAGGACCAAACACCGGGGAGCTGTTTTTT; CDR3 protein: CASSLGTGPNTGELFF
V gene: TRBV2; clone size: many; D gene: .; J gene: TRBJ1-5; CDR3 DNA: TGTGCCAGCGGCCGACAGGTGAATCAGCCCCAGCATTTT; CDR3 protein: CASGRQVNQPQHF
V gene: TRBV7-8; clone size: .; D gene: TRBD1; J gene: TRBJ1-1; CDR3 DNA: TGTGCCAGCAGCTCCCCGGACAGGGGGCGAAGCATGAACACTGAAGCTTTCTTT; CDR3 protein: CASSSPDRGRSMNTEAFF
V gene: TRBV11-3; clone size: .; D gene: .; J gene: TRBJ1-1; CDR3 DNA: TGTGCCAGCAGCGCCGAGGGGAGGGGAGAAGCTTTCTTT; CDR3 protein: CASSAEGRGEAFF
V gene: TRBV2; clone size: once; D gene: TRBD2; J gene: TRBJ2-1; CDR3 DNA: TGTGCCAGCAGGGGCGCTAGCGGGGGCTATGAGCAGTTCTTC; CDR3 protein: CASRGASGGYEQFF
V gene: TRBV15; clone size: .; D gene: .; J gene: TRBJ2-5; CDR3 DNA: TGTGCCACCAGCATAAGGAGGGGGGGACCTGGGGAGACCCAGTACTTC; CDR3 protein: CATSIRRGGPGETQYF
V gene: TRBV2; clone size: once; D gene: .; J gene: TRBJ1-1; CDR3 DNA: TGTGCCAGCACCTTAGAGCCCCCGGACACTGAAGCTTTCTTT; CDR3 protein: CASTLEPPDTEAFF
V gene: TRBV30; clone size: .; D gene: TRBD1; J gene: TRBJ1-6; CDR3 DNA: TGTGCCTGGGGCCCGGGACAGCCAAATTCACCCCTCCACTTT; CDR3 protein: CAWGPGQPNSPLHF
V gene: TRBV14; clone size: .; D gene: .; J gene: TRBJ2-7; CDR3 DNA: TGTGCCAGCAGCCAAGGCCGAGGGCACCTCTACGAGCAGTACTTC; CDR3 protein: CASSQGRGHLYEQYF
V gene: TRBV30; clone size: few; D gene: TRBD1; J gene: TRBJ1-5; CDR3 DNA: TGTGCCTGGGCGACAGGGGAACTAAGTCAGCCCCAGCATTTT; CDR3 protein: CAWATGELSQPQHF